This T cell receptor beta chain was obtained from a study of blood T cells in healthy people across ages. A few counts support this clonotype. The authors ran a second PCR of 7 to 11 cycles using a sample-barcoded 5' primer and a J-beta primer mix. Using its own MiXCR run on the 5' RACE reads, TCRdb lists one record per CDR3 protein. The repertoire holds about 1.6 million distinct CDR3 sequences, with around 36% as singletons. The clonotype was recovered from a woman aged 25 to 45 in good health. The sample was blood.

DNA of the CDR3: TGTGCCAGCAGCCAAGGCAGCGGGTCATACTCCTACGAGCAGTACTTC. Translating gives CASSQGSGSYSYEQYF. V is TRBV6-2 or TRBV6-3 and J is TRBJ2-7, with a tentative D call TRBD2 (6 bases). Trimming removed 6 bases from V and 0 bases from J, with 18 bases in between. The CDR3 runs 16 residues. Germline V CDR1 and CDR2: MNHEY, SVGEGT.